The 32 T cell receptor beta chains below were found in one sample sequenced in a study of T cells in localized non-small cell lung cancer. The repertoire was sequenced with immunoSEQ multiplex PCR; TCRdb's copy has only in-frame clones and lacks some. The data hold 25,000 to 30,000 clones, with approximately 84% observed a single time. The sample here was peripheral blood mononuclear cells, taken before any cancer treatment. These receptors were taken from a man aged 35 to 69 with stage III lung adenocarcinoma.

The rearrangement joins TRBV10-3 to TRBJ1-1; D not certain. This CDR3 contains 14 residues. Per the germline V gene, CDR1 is ENHRY and CDR2 is SYGVKD. V was trimmed by 3 bases and J by 1 base, leaving 9 bases between them. Written as DNA, the CDR3 is TGTGCCATCAGTGATCCGGGCGGGAACACTGAAGCTTTCTTT. This translates into CAISDPGGNTEAFF.

This chain joins TRBV11-2 and TRBJ2-2; 14 bases align to TRBD2. The CDR3 sequence is 17 residues long. The V and J ends lost 1 base and 6 bases, in that order; junction bases with no gene match: 4. Germline V CDR1 and CDR2: SGHAT, FQNNGV. The CDR3 DNA reads as TGTGCCAGCAGCTTAGGATCGGGACTAGCGGGAGCCGGGGAGCTGTTTTTT. Translated: CASSLGSGLAGAGELFF.

This clone was seen only once. This chain uses TRBV5-1 with TRBJ2-3; D might be TRBD1 or TRBD2, each matching 5 bases. The CDR3 spans 16 residues. Germline lookup yields CDR1 SGHRS and CDR2 YFSETQ. Trimming shortened V by 4 bases and J by 6 bases, and 21 bases separated the two germline ends. CDR3 residues: CASSRRGGPPTDTQYF. CDR3 sequence (DNA): TGCGCCAGCAGCCGCCGGGGCGGACCACCAACCGATACGCAGTATTTT.

This chain connects TRBV4-1 to TRBJ2-3; maybe TRBD2 (6 bases). V lost 0 bases and J lost 2, with 18 bases in between. This CDR3 is 18 amino acids long. Germline V lookup: CDR1 MGHRA, CDR2 YSYEKL. The CDR3, as DNA: TGCGCCAGCAGCCAAGATCTGGACGGGGGTTCCTCCACAGATACGCAGTATTTT. It encodes CASSQDLDGGSSTDTQYF.

The V and J genes are TRBV5-4 and TRBJ1-3, with 8 bases aligning to TRBD1. This CDR3 has 17 residues. The V segment lost 4 bases and the J segment 0 bases; nucleotides outside the gene matches: 9. Germline CDR1 and CDR2: SGHNT and YYREEE (reference sequence). The CDR3: CASSPGTGDVSGNTIYF. For the CDR3, the DNA is TGTGCCAGCAGCCCGGGGACAGGCGATGTCTCTGGAAACACCATATATTTT.

The chain is built from TRBV7-8 and TRBJ2-7, with a tentative D call TRBD2 (5 bases). The CDR3 runs to 14 residues. Looked up from germline, CDR1 is SGHVS and CDR2 is FQNEAQ. Trimming cost V 5 bases and J 3 bases, with 14 bases left between them. Written as DNA, the CDR3 is TGTGCCAGCAGCGCCCTCATCGGGGTCTACGAGCAGTACGTC. It codes for CASSALIGVYEQYV.

The genes are TRBV10-1 and TRBJ1-1, with 7 bases aligning to TRBD1. Losses at the gene ends were 4 bases for V and 4 bases for J; bases not matched to a gene: 12. The CDR3 is 16 residues long. The germline CDR1 and CDR2 sequences are WNHNN and SYGVQD (reference sequence). CDR3 in DNA: TGCGCCAGCAGTGCGTCTACAGGGGTTCGAAGCACTGAAGCTTTCTTT. Protein sequence: CASSASTGVRSTEAFF.

This chain links TRBV19 with TRBJ1-4, with a tentative D call TRBD1 (5 bases). Trimming took off 6 bases at V and 5 bases at J, with 19 bases between the two ends. CDR3 length: 16 residues. Germline CDR1 is LNHDA and CDR2 is SQIVND (reference sequence). The CDR3 coding sequence is TGTGCCAGTAGCCCGTCCCGCCCCGGGGGGAATGAAAAACTGTTTTTT. Protein: CASSPSRPGGNEKLFF.

The chain employs TRBV6-5 and TRBJ1-1, with D possibly TRBD1 on 5 matching bases. The CDR3 extends over 14 amino acids. Trimming pared 2 bases from V and 2 bases from J, leaving 9 bases between. Looked up from germline, CDR1 is MNHEY and CDR2 is SVGAGI. The CDR3 reads CASSYEGLNTEAFF. CDR3 nucleotide sequence: TGTGCCAGCAGTTACGAGGGACTTAACACTGAAGCTTTCTTT.

This clone showed up just a few times. The CDR3 protein is CAKVSRDRTYEQYF. CDR3 nucleotides: TGTGCCAAGGTGTCCCGGGACAGGACCTACGAGCAGTACTTC. The gene calls are TRBV9 and TRBJ2-7; TRBD1 matches at 8 bases. V dropped 9 bases and J dropped 2; count of bases not matched to a gene: 10. This CDR3 has 14 residues. Germline CDR1 and CDR2: SGDLS and YYNGEE.

For this clone: Its ends do not fully match the called genes, so a read error is possible. The gene calls are TRBV20-1 and TRBJ1-2; perhaps TRBD1 as D (6 bases). CDR1 is DFQATT, CDR2 SNEGSKA, per germline (reference sequence). This CDR3 has 9 residues. The CDR3: CSARDSTGF. The CDR3 coding sequence is TGCAGTGCTAGAGATTCGACAGGCTTC.

The CDR3 region has the DNA TGCGCCAGCAGCTTGGGAAGGGCCTCCAGCTCTGGAAACACCATATATTTT. Translation: CASSLGRASSSGNTIYF. The chain uses TRBV5-1 and TRBJ1-3; no definite D call. The CDR3 contains 17 residues. Germline V gene data show CDR1 as SGHRS and CDR2 as YFSETQ. V was trimmed by 0 bases and J by 0 bases, leaving 13 bases between them.

The table lists this clone with a few counts. The chain couples TRBV28 to TRBJ2-7; 8 bases are shared with TRBD2. Trimming at V came to 2 bases and at J to 3 bases, leaving 0 bases not matched to a gene. The CDR3 runs 13 residues. CDR1 is MDHEN and CDR2 is SYDVKM in the germline V gene. The CDR3 nucleotides are TGTGCCAGCAGTTTAGGGACTAGCTACGAGCAGTACTTC. Amino acid sequence: CASSLGTSYEQYF. The full variable domain, in which reference TRBV28 and TRBJ2-7 provide the parts outside the CDR3, is DVKVTQSSRYLVKRTGEKVFLECVQDMDHENMFWYRQDPGLGLRLIYFSYDVKMKEKGDIPEGYSVSREKKERFSLILESASTNQTSMYLCASSLGTSYEQYFGPGTRLTVT.

The rearrangement uses TRBV5-1 and TRBJ1-2; 8 nucleotides align to TRBD1. The germline V gene encodes CDR1 SGHRS and CDR2 YFSETQ. The junction had 6 bases not matched to a gene; V was cut back by 4 bases and J by 4 bases. The CDR3 runs 14 residues. DNA for the CDR3: TGCGCCAGCAGCACCTCGGGACAGGTCTATGGCTACACCTTC. Translating it yields CASSTSGQVYGYTF. Variable domain in full (rest from reference TRBV5-1 and TRBJ1-2): KAGVTQTPRYLIKTRGQQVTLSCSPISGHRSVSWYQQTPGQGLQFLFEYFSETQRNKGNFPGRFSGRQFSNSRSEMNVSTLELGDSALYLCASSTSGQVYGYTFGSGTRLTVV.

The V gene is TRBV5-1, the J gene TRBJ2-3, with TRBD2 as a possible D gene (6 bases). V lost 3 bases and J lost 0, with 14 bases in between. The germline V gene has CDR1 SGHRS and CDR2 YFSETQ. This CDR3 comprises 16 residues. CDR3 nucleotide sequence: TGCGCCAGCAGCTGGGGGAGCGGGTCTAGCACAGATACGCAGTATTTT. This translates into CASSWGSGSSTDTQYF.

The chain carries TRBV9 and TRBJ2-7; no clear D gene. V lost 4 bases and J 2 bases, leaving 16 bases between the germline ends. The CDR3 totals 15 residues. Per the germline V gene, CDR1 is SGDLS and CDR2 is YYNGEE. CDR3 DNA sequence: TGTGCCAGCAGCACAAGGGCTTCTGGGGCCTACGAGCAGTACTTC. It yields the protein CASSTRASGAYEQYF.

This clone was counted between two and nine times. The V call is TRBV29-1, the J call TRBJ1-1; a weak D match, TRBD1 (5 bases). Between the trimmed V and J ends, which lost 5 bases and 1 base, there was a span of 8 bases. CDR1 is SQVTM and CDR2 is ANQGSEA in the germline V gene. The CDR3 spans 12 residues. The CDR3 DNA sequence: TGCAGCGTTTCCGACAGGAACACTGAAGCTTTCTTT. It yields the protein CSVSDRNTEAFF.

This chain connects TRBV5-1 to TRBJ2-2, with a weak D call TRBD2 (5 bases). Per the germline V gene, CDR1 is SGHRS and CDR2 is YFSETQ. The germline V and J ends were trimmed by 6 bases and 6 bases, with 15 bases remaining between them. This CDR3 comprises 14 residues. CDR3 amino acids: CASTRGFQAGELFF. CDR3 sequence (DNA): TGCGCCAGCACCCGCGGGTTTCAGGCCGGGGAGCTGTTTTTT.

This rearrangement joins TRBV7-2 to TRBJ2-1; 10 nucleotides line up with TRBD2. Germline CDR1 reads SGHTA; CDR2 reads FQGNSA. The CDR3 length is 17 residues. V lost 5 bases, J lost 6 bases, and 13 bases stayed unmatched. The CDR3 DNA sequence: TGTGCCAGCAGCCCCGCCCCTCTGAGCGGGGGGGCCAATGAGCAGTTCTTC. Translating gives CASSPAPLSGGANEQFF.

In this sample, this clone turned up once. The chain employs TRBV11-2 and TRBJ1-2; D call uncertain. Germline V gene data show CDR1 as SGHAT and CDR2 as FQNNGV. The germline V and J ends were trimmed by 6 bases and 6 bases, with 14 bases remaining between them. The CDR3 sequence is 13 residues long. CDR3: CASSSTLGHGYTF. Written as DNA, the CDR3 is TGTGCCAGCAGTTCCACCCTGGGCCATGGCTACACCTTC.

This clone rates as medium-sized. The chain combines TRBV29-1 with TRBJ1-3, with 7 bases aligning to TRBD1. J was trimmed by 0 bases and V by 7 bases; bases with no gene match: 3. From germline, CDR1 is SQVTM and CDR2 ANQGSEA. The CDR3 is made up of 13 amino acids. DNA for the CDR3: TGCAGCGCACAGGGGTCCTCTGGAAACACCATATATTTT. It encodes CSAQGSSGNTIYF.

The chain links TRBV2 to TRBJ1-1, with D unclear. Trimming left V 0 bases short and J 4 bases short, with 12 bases between. The CDR3 loop spans 15 amino acids. Germline V gene data show CDR1 as SNHLY and CDR2 as FYNNEI. The CDR3 protein is CASSEAYVRLTEAFF. The CDR3 DNA follows: TGTGCCAGCAGTGAAGCCTATGTCAGACTCACTGAAGCTTTCTTT.

The V call is TRBV7-9, the J call TRBJ1-2, with D unclear. Trimming pared 5 bases from V and 4 bases from J, leaving 8 bases between. The CDR3 runs 12 residues. From germline, CDR1 is SEHNR and CDR2 FQNEAQ (reference sequence). The CDR3, as DNA: TGTGCCAGCAGCGGAGAGACCTATGGCTACACCTTC. Encoded protein: CASSGETYGYTF.

The chain has TRBV6-1 and TRBJ1-3; maybe TRBD1 (6 bases). The CDR3 contains 15 residues. Germline V CDR1 and CDR2: MNHNS, SASEGT. V lost 5 bases, J lost 0 bases, and 11 bases lay in between. The CDR3 DNA is TGTGCCAGCAGTAAGGACAGCCGCTCTGGAAACACCATATATTTT. It encodes CASSKDSRSGNTIYF.

V is TRBV9 and J is TRBJ2-2; D uncertain. This CDR3 comprises 14 residues. CDR1 is SGDLS, CDR2 YYNGEE, per germline. The V end was cut by 5 bases, the J end by 1 base, with 9 bases between. As DNA, the CDR3 is TGTGCCAGCAGGTCTAGACAGAACACCGGGGAGCTGTTTTTT. This encodes CASRSRQNTGELFF.

The chain couples TRBV2 to TRBJ1-2, with 7 bases matching TRBD1. The ends lost 6 bases at V and 9 bases at J; junction bases unmatched: 10. The germline V gene encodes CDR1 SNHLY and CDR2 FYNNEI. The CDR3 runs to 13 residues. For the CDR3, the DNA is TGTGCCAGCAGCGGGGACAGCCTAGGGAGCTACACCTTC. Translating it yields CASSGDSLGSYTF.

The chain links TRBV29-1 to TRBJ2-1; TRBD2 aligns across 11 bases. V gave up 4 bases and J gave up 0 bases; unmatched junction bases: 14. This CDR3 is 19 amino acids long. Germline CDR1 is SQVTM and CDR2 is ANQGSEA. CDR3 region: CSVGALLAGARSSYNEQFF. The DNA for the CDR3 is TGCAGCGTTGGTGCTTTACTAGCGGGGGCCCGTAGCTCCTACAATGAGCAGTTCTTC.

The V call is TRBV6-1, the J call TRBJ1-3; a possible D gene is TRBD1 (5 bases). Trimming pared 4 bases from V and 4 bases from J, leaving 11 bases between. The CDR3 has 14 residues. Germline-derived CDR1 and CDR2 are MNHNS and SASEGT. CDR3 DNA: TGTGCCAGCAGTGTCAACAGGAGCGGAAACACCATATATTTT. This sequence encodes CASSVNRSGNTIYF.

V usage is TRBV19 and J usage is TRBJ1-5; D is unresolved. V was trimmed by 4 bases and J by 6 bases, leaving 7 bases between them. This CDR3 is built from 12 residues. Germline V gene sequence: CDR1 LNHDA, CDR2 SQIVND (reference sequence). In DNA form, the CDR3 reads TGTGCCAGTAGTAATCACGGTCAGCCCCAGCATTTT. This gives the protein CASSNHGQPQHF.

The chain couples TRBV6-1 to TRBJ1-2; 8 bases are a match to TRBD1. The CDR3 covers 11 residues. Germline loops: CDR1 MNHNS, CDR2 SASEGT. J lost 8 bases, V lost 10 bases, and 6 bases had no gene match. The CDR3 DNA is TGTGCCACAGGACAGGGTTTGGGCTACACCTTC. This codes for CATGQGLGYTF.

In nucleotides, the CDR3 is TGTGCCAGCAGCTTTTTTCCGACTAGCGGGACGGTCGGGGAGCTGTTTTTT. Its protein is CASSFFPTSGTVGELFF. The chain carries TRBV7-6 and TRBJ2-2, with 11 bases that match TRBD2. CDR1 is SGHVS, CDR2 FNYEAQ, per germline. The junction had 10 bases not matched to a gene; V was cut back by 3 bases and J by 7 bases. The CDR3 covers 17 residues.

Only one count was recorded for this clone. V usage is TRBV28 and J usage is TRBJ1-2; 10 bases agree with TRBD1. The CDR3 loop spans 14 amino acids. V lost 6 bases and J lost 5; bases outside the gene matches: 6. Germline lookup yields CDR1 MDHEN and CDR2 SYDVKM. The CDR3 is CASRSDRGLYGYTF. The CDR3 DNA sequence: TGTGCCAGCAGGTCCGACAGGGGGCTGTATGGCTACACCTTC.